What follows are 30 T cell receptor beta chains derived from one specimen sequenced in a study of T cell responses to AZD1222 COVID-19 vaccine. Sequencing used immunoSEQ multiplex PCR; TCRdb keeps in-frame clones, though not all of them. The sample includes tens of thousands of clones, approximately 92% of them seen just once. Here the sequenced sample was peripheral blood, taken 28 days after the second AZD1222 dose. Receptors were obtained from an adult who received the AZD1222 COVID-19 vaccine.

This chain joins TRBV2 and TRBJ1-6, with TRBD1 as a possible D gene (5 bases). The germline V gene encodes CDR1 SNHLY and CDR2 FYNNEI. The CDR3 has 15 residues. The ends were cut back, 7 bases at V and 3 bases at J, with 13 bases in the middle. For the CDR3, the DNA is TGTGCCAGCAACTTCCAGGACAACTATAATTCACCCCTCCACTTT. Its translation: CASNFQDNYNSPLHF.

The chain combines TRBV6-5 with TRBJ1-4; 7 bases line up with TRBD1. CDR3 length: 14 residues. Germline CDR1 MNHEY, CDR2 SVGAGI. The J segment lost 8 bases and the V segment lost 6 bases, leaving 9 bases of the junction unmatched. CDR3 sequence (DNA): TGTGCCAGCAGCTTAGGGGGCGCACAAGAAAAACTGTTTTTT. Translating gives CASSLGGAQEKLFF.

The gene calls are TRBV11-2 and TRBJ1-4; D perhaps matches TRBD1 (5 bases). CDR3 length: 14 amino acids. Deletions cut 1 base from V and 7 bases from J, with 10 bases between. Germline loops: CDR1 SGHAT, CDR2 FQNNGV. DNA of the CDR3: TGTGCCAGCAGCTTAGGGGGCCAAGGTGAAAAACTGTTTTTT. Protein sequence: CASSLGGQGEKLFF.

The chain is built from TRBV11-3 and TRBJ2-5; 7 nucleotides align to TRBD2. This CDR3 region has 18 residues. CDR1 and CDR2 (germline): SGHNT, YENEEA. After removal of 0 bases from V and 1 base from J, the junction contained 11 bases not matched to a gene. CDR3 bases: TGTGCCAGCAGCTTAGAGAGGGGCCACGGGACTACCCAAGAGACCCAGTACTTC. This codes for CASSLERGHGTTQETQYF.

The chain recombines TRBV28 with TRBJ2-2; D is unresolved. Germline V lookup: CDR1 MDHEN, CDR2 SYDVKM. The germline V and J ends were trimmed by 6 bases and 5 bases, with 16 bases remaining between them. The CDR3 runs 15 residues. The CDR3 protein is CASRVPSTITGELFF. Written as DNA, the CDR3 is TGTGCCAGCAGGGTCCCCTCGACAATTACCGGGGAGCTGTTTTTT.

The gene calls are TRBV5-1 and TRBJ1-5; D unresolved. CDR3 length equals 15 residues. In germline, CDR1 is SGHRS, CDR2 YFSETQ. Trimming pared 1 base from V and 4 bases from J, leaving 12 bases between. In DNA, the CDR3 is TGCGCCAGCAGCTTGTCGGCAGGAAGTAATCAGCCCCAGCATTTT. Residues: CASSLSAGSNQPQHF. Full variable domain (outside the CDR3, taken from reference TRBV5-1 and TRBJ1-5): KAGVTQTPRYLIKTRGQQVTLSCSPISGHRSVSWYQQTPGQGLQFLFEYFSETQRNKGNFPGRFSGRQFSNSRSEMNVSTLELGDSALYLCASSLSAGSNQPQHFGDGTRLSIL.

This clone was observed once. The chain links TRBV13 to TRBJ2-1, with TRBD2 matching over 10 bases. The CDR3 covers 19 residues. V lost 0 bases, J lost 6 bases, and 14 bases stayed unmatched. Germline V gene data show CDR1 as PRHDT and CDR2 as FYEKMQ (reference sequence). CDR3 DNA: TGTGCCAGCAGCTTAGGGGGGATAGCGGGAGGCTTTCTCTTCAATGAGCAGTTCTTC. The encoded protein is CASSLGGIAGGFLFNEQFF. The whole variable domain, remainder taken from reference TRBV13 and TRBJ2-1, is AAGVIQSPRHLIKEKRETATLKCYPIPRHDTVYWYQQGPGQDPQFLISFYEKMQSDKGSIPDRFSAQQFSDYHSELNMSSLELGDSALYFCASSLGGIAGGFLFNEQFFGPGTRLTVL.

This clone appeared once. The chain employs TRBV9 and TRBJ1-6; D ambiguous. Germline assignment: CDR1 SGDLS and CDR2 YYNGEE. This CDR3 contains 15 residues. Trimming left V 4 bases short and J 9 bases short, with 17 bases between. The CDR3 loop reads CASSPEARFRSPLHF. DNA for the CDR3: TGTGCCAGCAGCCCCGAGGCCAGGTTTCGTTCACCCCTCCACTTT.

This clone was seen a single time. The chain combines TRBV6-2 or TRBV6-3 with TRBJ1-1; D call uncertain. With 4 bases removed from V and 2 bases from J, the gap between germline ends came to 8 bases. This CDR3 has 13 residues. The germline V gene has CDR1 MNHEY and CDR2 SVGEGT. In nucleotides, the CDR3 is TGTGCCAGCAGTTTAGTAGGTAACACTGAAGCTTTCTTT. It is translated as CASSLVGNTEAFF.

The V call is TRBV9, the J call TRBJ1-4, with 7 nucleotides matching TRBD1. With V trimmed by 2 bases and J by 3 bases, 7 bases remained unmatched. The CDR3 is 16 amino acids. CDR1 and CDR2 from the germline V gene are SGDLS and YYNGEE. CDR3 nucleotide sequence: TGTGCCAGCAGCGTCCAGACAGGGTTAGCTAATGAAAAACTGTTTTTT. It codes for CASSVQTGLANEKLFF. Full variable domain (remainder filled in from reference TRBV9 and TRBJ1-4): DSGVTQTPKHLITATGQRVTLRCSPRSGDLSVYWYQQSLDQGLQFLIQYYNGEERAKGNILERFSAQQFPDLHSELNLSSLELGDSALYFCASSVQTGLANEKLFFGSGTQLSVL.

The chain combines TRBV5-1 with TRBJ1-6, with 8 bases lining up with TRBD1. CDR1 and CDR2 (germline): SGHRS, YFSETQ. The ends lost 4 bases at V and 10 bases at J; junction bases unmatched: 10. The CDR3 loop spans 15 amino acids. The CDR3 DNA reads TGCGCCAGCAGCCGGACCGGGACAGGAGGGTCACCCCTCCACTTT. This gives the protein CASSRTGTGGSPLHF.

The V and J genes are TRBV18 and TRBJ2-7; D is perhaps TRBD2 (5 bases). V lost 0 bases, J lost 4 bases, and 7 bases lay in between. The CDR3 covers 13 residues. The germline V gene encodes CDR1 KGHSH and CDR2 LQKENI. Here the CDR3 DNA reads TGTGCCAGCTCACCACCTAGCGCATACGAGCAGTACTTC. Translation gives CASSPPSAYEQYF.

The rearrangement uses TRBV23-1 and TRBJ2-1; D uncertain. TRBV23-1 is an open reading frame, and its role is uncertain. The CDR3 runs to 14 residues. Between the trimmed V and J ends, which lost 0 bases and 7 bases, there was a span of 10 bases. The CDR3 DNA sequence: TGCGCCAGCAGTCAATCCGAACAGCCTAATGAGCAGTTCTTC. Translation: CASSQSEQPNEQFF.

The V and J genes are TRBV19 and TRBJ2-5; D is tentatively TRBD1 or TRBD2 (5 bases each). This CDR3 spans 15 amino acids. Between the trimmed V and J ends, which lost 3 bases and 4 bases, there was a span of 15 bases. The germline gives CDR1 LNHDA, CDR2 SQIVND (reference sequence). Here the CDR3 reads CASSMLGEMGETQYF. The CDR3 DNA reads TGTGCCAGTAGTATGTTAGGGGAGATGGGAGAGACCCAGTACTTC.

This sequence joins TRBV24-1 and TRBJ1-4; 8 positions agree with TRBD1. The CDR3 covers 14 residues. The germline V gene encodes CDR1 KGHDR and CDR2 SFDVKD. Losses at the gene ends were 3 bases for V and 8 bases for J; bases not matched to a gene: 4. CDR3: CATSDAGGGEKLFF. In DNA form, the CDR3 reads TGTGCCACCAGTGATGCAGGGGGCGGCGAAAAACTGTTTTTT.

The chain employs TRBV4-1 and TRBJ2-2; D is ambiguous. Germline-derived CDR1 and CDR2 are MGHRA and YSYEKL. The CDR3 extends over 15 amino acids. V lost 2 bases to trimming and J lost 1 base, with 8 bases between them. In DNA, the CDR3 is TGCGCCAGCAGCCAAAGACAAAGGAACACCGGGGAGCTGTTTTTT. It is translated as CASSQRQRNTGELFF.

CDR3 sequence (DNA): TGTGCCAGCAGCTTACGACAGGGGGCTTTAAAAGATACGCAGTATTTT. This translates into CASSLRQGALKDTQYF. The chain carries TRBV9 and TRBJ2-3, with 10 nucleotides matching TRBD1. This CDR3 is 16 amino acids long. CDR1 is SGDLS and CDR2 is YYNGEE in the germline V gene. With V trimmed by 4 bases and J by 5 bases, 10 bases remained unmatched.

The V and J genes are TRBV11-2 and TRBJ2-5, with 9 bases matching TRBD2. This CDR3 has 17 residues. The germline gives CDR1 SGHAT, CDR2 FQNNGV. Trimming cost V 5 bases and J 1 base; bases outside gene matches: 11. The CDR3 spells CASSSGGGASIQETQYF. The CDR3 nucleotides read TGTGCCAGCAGCAGCGGCGGGGGGGCCTCAATCCAAGAGACCCAGTACTTC.

This chain uses TRBV24-1 with TRBJ2-2; 11 positions match TRBD2. The germline CDR1 and CDR2 sequences are KGHDR and SFDVKD. V trimming: 7 bases; J trimming: 7 bases; junction bases outside the gene matches: 10. The CDR3 extends over 16 amino acids. The DNA of the CDR3 is TGTGCCACCAGCCAACCGGGACTAGCGGATGACGGGGAGCTGTTTTTT. This translates into CATSQPGLADDGELFF.

The chain couples TRBV5-1 to TRBJ1-2, with 11 bases aligning to TRBD1. This CDR3 is 13 amino acids long. The V and J ends lost 6 bases and 4 bases, in that order; junction bases with no gene match: 2. Germline V gives CDR1 SGHRS, CDR2 YFSETQ. This chain's CDR3 is CASTGQGAYGYTF. CDR3 nucleotides: TGCGCCAGCACCGGACAGGGGGCCTATGGCTACACCTTC.

The chain is built from TRBV9 and TRBJ2-1; no clear D. Trimming cost V 0 bases and J 3 bases, with 10 bases left between them. The CDR3 has 15 amino acids. Germline V gene lookup returns CDR1 SGDLS and CDR2 YYNGEE. The CDR3 is CASSVDLAGYNEQFF. In DNA form, the CDR3 reads TGTGCCAGCAGCGTAGATTTAGCTGGCTACAATGAGCAGTTCTTC.

The chain carries TRBV2 and TRBJ2-1; D uncertain. Germline CDR1 and CDR2: SNHLY and FYNNEI. The CDR3 length is 11 residues. The V gene lost 2 bases and the J gene lost 12 bases, with 8 bases spanning the gap. CDR3 bases: TGTGCCAGCAGTGAAAGAACGAGGCAGTTCTTC. Translation: CASSERTRQFF.

The sample holds a few counts of this clone. V usage is TRBV19 and J usage is TRBJ1-5; D might be TRBD1 (5 bases). There are 14 residues in the CDR3. CDR1 LNHDA and CDR2 SQIVND come from the germline V gene (reference sequence). V was clipped by 7 bases and J by 7 bases, with 17 bases between them. This chain's CDR3 is CASTIGGRGQPQHF. DNA of the CDR3: TGTGCCAGTACCATAGGAGGGAGGGGACAGCCCCAGCATTTT.

This chain links TRBV3-1 (or the pseudogene TRBV3-2) with TRBJ1-1; TRBD1 agrees at 8 bases. V dropped 4 bases and J dropped 6; count of bases not matched to a gene: 7. Germline CDR1 LGHDT, CDR2 YNNKEL (reference sequence). This CDR3 is 14 amino acids long. The CDR3 DNA reads as TGTGCCAGCAGCCGAAATGGACAGGGTTCTGAAGCTTTCTTT. Protein: CASSRNGQGSEAFF.

This sequence joins TRBV19 and TRBJ2-3; D unclear. Per germline, CDR1 LNHDA and CDR2 SQIVND (reference sequence). This CDR3 region has 12 residues. V lost 7 bases to trimming and J lost 6 bases, with 11 bases between them. The CDR3 spells CASTIGGDTQYF. CDR3 coding DNA: TGTGCCAGTACCATAGGTGGGGATACGCAGTATTTT.

This chain connects TRBV19 to TRBJ2-1, with a possible D match to TRBD2 (5 bases). V lost 0 bases to trimming and J lost 0 bases, with 9 bases between them. Germline CDR1 reads LNHDA; CDR2 reads SQIVND (reference sequence). This CDR3 is 16 amino acids long. CDR3 protein: CASSIDNGISYNEQFF. The CDR3 DNA reads TGTGCCAGTAGTATAGATAACGGGATCTCCTACAATGAGCAGTTCTTC.

The rearrangement joins TRBV9 to TRBJ2-7; tentatively, D is TRBD2 (6 bases). Germline V gene data show CDR1 as SGDLS and CDR2 as YYNGEE. This CDR3 contains 12 residues. CDR3 residues: CVRLASFYEQYV. The CDR3 DNA reads as TGTGTAAGGCTAGCGAGTTTCTACGAGCAGTACGTC.

This clone turned up a few times. The chain links TRBV11-3 to TRBJ1-1; D possibly corresponds to TRBD1 (5 bases). Germline assignment: CDR1 SGHNT and CDR2 YENEEA. The V end lost 1 base, the J end lost 6 bases, and 9 bases lay between the germline ends. CDR3 length: 13 amino acids. The CDR3 sequence: CASSLGGASEAFF. The CDR3 nucleotides are TGTGCCAGCAGCTTAGGAGGGGCCTCTGAAGCTTTCTTT.

The V gene is TRBV29-1, the J gene TRBJ2-4, with TRBD1 matching 8 bases. This CDR3 has 11 amino acids. The junction had 4 bases not matched to a gene; V was cut back by 7 bases and J by 8 bases. Looked up from germline, CDR1 is SQVTM and CDR2 is ANQGSEA. This CDR3 reads CSADRGDIQYF. CDR3 nucleotide sequence: TGCAGCGCTGACAGGGGAGACATTCAGTACTTC.

V gene TRBV5-6 combines with J gene TRBJ2-7, with TRBD1 matching 7 bases. V shed 4 bases, J shed 3 bases, and the junction held 4 bases outside the gene matches. The length of the CDR3 is 13 residues. Germline CDR1 is SGHDT and CDR2 is YYEEEE. Written as DNA, the CDR3 is TGTGCCAGCAGCCCGGGACAGATCTACGAGCAGTACGTC. This encodes CASSPGQIYEQYV.